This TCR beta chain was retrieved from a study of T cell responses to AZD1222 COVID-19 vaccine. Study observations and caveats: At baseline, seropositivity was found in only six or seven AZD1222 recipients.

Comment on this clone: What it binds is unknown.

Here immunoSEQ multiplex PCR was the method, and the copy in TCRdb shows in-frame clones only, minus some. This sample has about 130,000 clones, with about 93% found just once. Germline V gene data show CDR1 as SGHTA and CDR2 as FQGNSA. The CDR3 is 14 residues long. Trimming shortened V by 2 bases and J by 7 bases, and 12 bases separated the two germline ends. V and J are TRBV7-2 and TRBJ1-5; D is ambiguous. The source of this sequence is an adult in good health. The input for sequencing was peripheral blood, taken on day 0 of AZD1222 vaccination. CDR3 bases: TGTGCCAGCAGCTTACATAGGATCCGCCAGCCCCAGCATTTT. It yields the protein CASSLHRIRQPQHF.